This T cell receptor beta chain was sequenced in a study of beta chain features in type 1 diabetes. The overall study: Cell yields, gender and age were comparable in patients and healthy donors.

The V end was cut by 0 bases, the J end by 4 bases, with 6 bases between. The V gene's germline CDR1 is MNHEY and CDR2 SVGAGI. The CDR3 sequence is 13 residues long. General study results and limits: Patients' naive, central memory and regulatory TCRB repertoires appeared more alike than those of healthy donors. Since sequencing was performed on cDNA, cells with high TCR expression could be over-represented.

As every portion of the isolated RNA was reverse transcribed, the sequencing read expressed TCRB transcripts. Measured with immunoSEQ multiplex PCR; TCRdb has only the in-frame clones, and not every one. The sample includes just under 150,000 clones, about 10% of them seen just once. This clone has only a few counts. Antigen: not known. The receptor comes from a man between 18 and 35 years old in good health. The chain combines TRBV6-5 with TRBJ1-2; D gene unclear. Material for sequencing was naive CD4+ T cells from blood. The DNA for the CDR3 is TGTGCCAGCAGTTACTCGAGGCGCTATGGCTACACCTTC. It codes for CASSYSRRYGYTF.